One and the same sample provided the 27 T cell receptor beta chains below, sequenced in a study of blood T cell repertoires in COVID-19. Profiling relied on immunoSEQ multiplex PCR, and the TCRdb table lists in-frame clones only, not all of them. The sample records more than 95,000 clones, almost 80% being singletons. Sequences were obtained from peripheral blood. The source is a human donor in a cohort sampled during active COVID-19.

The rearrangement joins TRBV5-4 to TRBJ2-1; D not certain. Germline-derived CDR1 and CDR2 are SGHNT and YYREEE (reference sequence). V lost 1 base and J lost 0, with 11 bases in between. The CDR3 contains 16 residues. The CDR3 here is CASSLRTRSSYNEQFF. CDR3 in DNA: TGTGCCAGCAGCTTGAGAACGAGAAGCTCCTACAATGAGCAGTTCTTC.

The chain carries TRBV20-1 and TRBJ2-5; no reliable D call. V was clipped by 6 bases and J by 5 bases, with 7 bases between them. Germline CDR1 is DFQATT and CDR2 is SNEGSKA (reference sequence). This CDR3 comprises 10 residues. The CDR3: CSAIEETQYF. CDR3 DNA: TGCAGTGCGATCGAGGAGACCCAGTACTTC.

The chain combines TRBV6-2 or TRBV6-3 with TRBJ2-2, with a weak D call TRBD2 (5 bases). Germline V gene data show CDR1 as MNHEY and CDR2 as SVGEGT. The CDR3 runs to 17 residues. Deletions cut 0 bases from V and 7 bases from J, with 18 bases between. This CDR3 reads CASSYSGWSSPDGELFF. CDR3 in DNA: TGTGCCAGCAGTTACTCGGGGTGGTCTAGCCCTGACGGGGAGCTGTTTTTT.

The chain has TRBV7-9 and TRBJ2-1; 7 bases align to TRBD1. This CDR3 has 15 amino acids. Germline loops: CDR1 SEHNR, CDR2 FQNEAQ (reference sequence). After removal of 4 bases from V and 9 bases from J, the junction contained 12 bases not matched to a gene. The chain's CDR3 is CASSSRGQRALEQFF. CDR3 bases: TGTGCCAGCAGCTCGAGGGGACAGAGGGCCCTTGAGCAGTTCTTC.

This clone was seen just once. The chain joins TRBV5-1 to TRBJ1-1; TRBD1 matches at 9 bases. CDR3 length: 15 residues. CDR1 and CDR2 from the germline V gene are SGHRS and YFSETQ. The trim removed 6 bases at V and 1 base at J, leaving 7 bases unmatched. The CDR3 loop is CASNKQGAANTEAFF. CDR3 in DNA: TGCGCCAGCAACAAACAGGGGGCGGCGAACACTGAAGCTTTCTTT.

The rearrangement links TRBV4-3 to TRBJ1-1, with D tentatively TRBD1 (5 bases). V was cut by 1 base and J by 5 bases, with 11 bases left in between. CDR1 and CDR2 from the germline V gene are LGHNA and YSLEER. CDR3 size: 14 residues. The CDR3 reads CASSQGGGGTEAFF. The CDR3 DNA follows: TGCGCCAGCAGCCAAGGGGGCGGGGGTACTGAAGCTTTCTTT.

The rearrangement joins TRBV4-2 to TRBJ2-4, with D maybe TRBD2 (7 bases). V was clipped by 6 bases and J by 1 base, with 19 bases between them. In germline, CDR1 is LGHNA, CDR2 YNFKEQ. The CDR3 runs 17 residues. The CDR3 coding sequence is TGTGCCAGCAGTCTGTGGGGGGGCGACCAGGCCAAAAACATTCAGTACTTC. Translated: CASSLWGGDQAKNIQYF.

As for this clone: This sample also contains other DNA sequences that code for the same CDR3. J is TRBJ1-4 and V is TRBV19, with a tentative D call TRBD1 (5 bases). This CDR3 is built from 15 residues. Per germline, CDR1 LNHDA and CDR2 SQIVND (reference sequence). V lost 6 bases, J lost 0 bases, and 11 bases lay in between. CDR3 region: CASSPGGATNEKLFF. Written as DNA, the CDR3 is TGTGCCAGTAGCCCCGGAGGGGCAACTAATGAAAAACTGTTTTTT.

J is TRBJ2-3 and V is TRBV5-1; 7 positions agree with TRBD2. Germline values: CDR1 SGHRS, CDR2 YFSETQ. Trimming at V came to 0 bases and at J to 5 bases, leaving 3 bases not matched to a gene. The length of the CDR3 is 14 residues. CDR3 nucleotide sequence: TGCGCCAGCAGCTTGGGTGGGGGGGAAGATACGCAGTATTTT. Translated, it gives CASSLGGGEDTQYF.

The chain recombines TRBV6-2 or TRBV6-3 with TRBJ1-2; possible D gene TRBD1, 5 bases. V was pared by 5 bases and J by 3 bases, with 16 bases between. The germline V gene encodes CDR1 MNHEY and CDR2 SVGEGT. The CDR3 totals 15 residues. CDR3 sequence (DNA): TGTGCCAGCAGTGAGGTCAAATTGGGGCACTATGGCTACACCTTC. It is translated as CASSEVKLGHYGYTF.

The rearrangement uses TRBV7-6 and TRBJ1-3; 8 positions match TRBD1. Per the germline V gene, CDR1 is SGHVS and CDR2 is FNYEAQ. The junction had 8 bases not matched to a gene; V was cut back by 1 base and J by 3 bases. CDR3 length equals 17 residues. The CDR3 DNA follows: TGTGCCAGCAGCTTAGAGCCCCGGACAGGGAGTGGAAACACCATATATTTT. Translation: CASSLEPRTGSGNTIYF.

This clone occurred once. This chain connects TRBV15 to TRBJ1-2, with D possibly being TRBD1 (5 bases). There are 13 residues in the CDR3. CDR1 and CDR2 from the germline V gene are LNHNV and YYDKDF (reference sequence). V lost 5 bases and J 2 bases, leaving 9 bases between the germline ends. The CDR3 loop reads CATSPDKNYGYTF. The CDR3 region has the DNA TGTGCCACCAGCCCGGACAAAAACTATGGCTACACCTTC.

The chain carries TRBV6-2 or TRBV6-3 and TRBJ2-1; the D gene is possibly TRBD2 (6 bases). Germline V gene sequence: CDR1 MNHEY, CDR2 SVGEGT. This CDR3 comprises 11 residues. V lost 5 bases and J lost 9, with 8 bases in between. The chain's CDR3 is CASSHGGEQFF. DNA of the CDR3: TGTGCCAGCAGTCACGGGGGTGAGCAGTTCTTC.

CDR3 in amino acids: CASSLSSLGQAEAFF. The CDR3 DNA follows: TGTGCCAGCAGTTTATCGTCTCTGGGGCAGGCTGAAGCTTTCTTT. The chain carries TRBV27 and TRBJ1-1, with a weak D call TRBD1 (5 bases). This CDR3 is built from 15 residues. Trimming left V 0 bases short and J 6 bases short, with 14 bases between. Germline assignment: CDR1 MNHEY and CDR2 SMNVEV (reference sequence).

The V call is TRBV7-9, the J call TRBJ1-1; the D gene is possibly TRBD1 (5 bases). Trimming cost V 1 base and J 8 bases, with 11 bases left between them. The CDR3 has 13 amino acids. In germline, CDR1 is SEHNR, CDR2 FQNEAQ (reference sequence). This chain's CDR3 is CASSLEGASEAFF. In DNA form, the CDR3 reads TGTGCCAGCAGCTTAGAAGGGGCATCGGAAGCTTTCTTT.

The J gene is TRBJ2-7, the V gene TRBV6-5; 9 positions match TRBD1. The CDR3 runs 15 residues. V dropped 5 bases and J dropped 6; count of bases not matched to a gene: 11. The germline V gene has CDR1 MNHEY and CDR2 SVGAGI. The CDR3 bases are TGTGCCAGCAGTATCGGGACAGGGCATTACTCCGAGCAGTACTTC. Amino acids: CASSIGTGHYSEQYF.

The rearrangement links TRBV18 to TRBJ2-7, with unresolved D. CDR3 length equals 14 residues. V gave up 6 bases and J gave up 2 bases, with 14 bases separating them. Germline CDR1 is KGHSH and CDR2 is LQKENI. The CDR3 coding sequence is TGTGCCAGCTCCCCCCGGTTGGTCGCCTACGAGCAGTACTTC. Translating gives CASSPRLVAYEQYF.

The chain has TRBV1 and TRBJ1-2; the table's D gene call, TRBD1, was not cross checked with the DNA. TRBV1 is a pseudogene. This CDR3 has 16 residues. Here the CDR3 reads CTSSQTPGQGDYGYTF. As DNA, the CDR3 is TGCACCAGCAGCCAAACCCCGGGACAGGGGGACTATGGCTACACCTTC.

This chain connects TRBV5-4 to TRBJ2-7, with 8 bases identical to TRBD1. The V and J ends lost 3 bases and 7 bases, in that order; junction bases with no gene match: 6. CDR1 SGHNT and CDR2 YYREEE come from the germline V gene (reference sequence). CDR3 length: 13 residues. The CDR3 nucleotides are TGTGCCAGCAGCTCTGACAGGGGCTTGGAGCAGTACTTC. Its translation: CASSSDRGLEQYF.

The CDR3 region has the DNA TGTGCCAGCTCACGAAGAGACAGGGGTAAAGAGTCACCCCTCCACTTT. Protein sequence: CASSRRDRGKESPLHF. The chain couples TRBV18 to TRBJ1-6; TRBD1 aligns across 8 bases. J lost 10 bases, V lost 4 bases, and 12 bases had no gene match. Germline CDR1 and CDR2: KGHSH and LQKENI. This CDR3 spans 16 amino acids.

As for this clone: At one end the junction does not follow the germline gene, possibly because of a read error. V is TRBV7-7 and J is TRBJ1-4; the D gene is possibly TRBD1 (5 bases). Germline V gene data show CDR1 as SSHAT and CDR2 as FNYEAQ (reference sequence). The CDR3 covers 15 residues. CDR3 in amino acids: CASSQKGRADEKLFF. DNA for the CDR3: TGTGCTAGCAGCCAGAAGGGGAGGGCGGATGAAAAACTGTTTTTT.

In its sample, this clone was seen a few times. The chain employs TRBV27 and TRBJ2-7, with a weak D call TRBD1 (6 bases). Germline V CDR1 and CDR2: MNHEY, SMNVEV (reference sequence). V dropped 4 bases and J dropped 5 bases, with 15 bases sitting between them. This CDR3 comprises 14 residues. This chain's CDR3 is CASSSRLRDNEQYF. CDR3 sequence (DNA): TGTGCCAGCAGTTCGAGATTGAGGGACAACGAGCAGTACTTC.

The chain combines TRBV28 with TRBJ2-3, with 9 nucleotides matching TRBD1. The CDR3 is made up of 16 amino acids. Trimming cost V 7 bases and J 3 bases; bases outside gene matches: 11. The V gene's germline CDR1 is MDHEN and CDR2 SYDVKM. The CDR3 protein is CASKLQGADITDTQYF. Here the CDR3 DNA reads TGTGCCAGCAAACTACAGGGGGCCGATATAACAGATACGCAGTATTTT.

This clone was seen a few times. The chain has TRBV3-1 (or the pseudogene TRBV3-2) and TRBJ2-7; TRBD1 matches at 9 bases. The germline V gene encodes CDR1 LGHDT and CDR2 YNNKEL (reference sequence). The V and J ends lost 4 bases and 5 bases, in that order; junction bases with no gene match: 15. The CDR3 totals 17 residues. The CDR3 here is CASSLSTRDRVPHEQYF. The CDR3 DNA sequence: TGTGCCAGCAGCCTTTCAACCCGGGACAGGGTTCCCCACGAGCAGTACTTC.

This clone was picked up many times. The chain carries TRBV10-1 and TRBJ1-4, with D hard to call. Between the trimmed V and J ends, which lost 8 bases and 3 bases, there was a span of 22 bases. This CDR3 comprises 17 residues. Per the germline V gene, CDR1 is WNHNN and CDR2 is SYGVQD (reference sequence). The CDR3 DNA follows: TGCGCCAGCGTTCAACCTATATCGACCGGAGCTAATGAAAAACTGTTTTTT. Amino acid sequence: CASVQPISTGANEKLFF.

The CDR3 loop reads CASSGTGGYQPQHF. CDR3 DNA: TGTGCCAGCAGTGGGACAGGGGGCTATCAGCCCCAGCATTTT. This chain connects TRBV2 to TRBJ1-5; 11 positions agree with TRBD1. Germline V gives CDR1 SNHLY, CDR2 FYNNEI. V was pared by 4 bases and J by 5 bases, with 1 base of the junction left unmatched. The CDR3 runs 14 residues. The full variable domain, in which reference TRBV2 and TRBJ1-5 provide the parts outside the CDR3, is EPEVTQTPSHQVTQMGQEVILRCVPISNHLYFYWYRQILGQKVEFLVSFYNNEISEKSEIFDDQFSVERPDGSNFTLKIRSTKLEDSAMYFCASSGTGGYQPQHFGDGTRLSIL.

CDR3 amino acids: CASSSASGAYNEQFF. CDR3 sequence (DNA): TGTGCCAGCAGTTCTGCTAGCGGTGCCTACAATGAGCAGTTCTTC. This chain uses TRBV6-2 or TRBV6-3 with TRBJ2-1; 7 positions agree with TRBD2. The CDR3 runs 15 residues. From germline, CDR1 is MNHEY and CDR2 SVGEGT. With 4 bases clipped from V and 2 bases from J, the junction kept 5 bases outside the gene matches.